Sequencing of this T cell receptor (beta chain) was carried out in a study of T cells after posttransplantation cyclophosphamide. V lost 0 bases to trimming and J lost 0 bases; unmatched junction nucleotides: 2. The CDR3 is 17 amino acids. From germline, CDR1 is SGHAT and CDR2 FQNNGV. TCRdb keeps only in-frame clones here, not all; method: immunoSEQ multiplex PCR. The sample has 66,000 or so clones; just over 90% are singletons. The clonotype comes from a woman aged 30 to 39 in good health and a related stem cell transplant donor. Material for sequencing was PBMCs. This chain links TRBV11-2 with TRBJ2-6; TRBD2 matches at 7 bases. CDR3 protein: CASSLDGGISGANVLTF. The CDR3 DNA is TGTGCCAGCAGCTTAGACGGGGGGATCTCTGGGGCCAACGTCCTGACTTTC. Variable domain in full (rest from reference TRBV11-2 and TRBJ2-6): EAGVAQSPRYKIIEKRQSVAFWCNPISGHATLYWYQQILGQGPKLLIQFQNNGVVDDSQLPKDRFSAERLKGVDSTLKIQPAKLEDSAVYLCASSLDGGISGANVLTFGAGSRLTVL.